A single sample gave rise to the 28 T cell receptor beta chains below, sequenced in a study of T cell responses to AZD1222 COVID-19 vaccine. Generated by immunoSEQ multiplex PCR, the TCRdb table keeps only in-frame clones and is missing some. The table lists more than 80,000 clones, around 90% of them singletons. The material was peripheral blood, obtained on day 0 of AZD1222 vaccination. The receptors derive from an adult in good health.

The chain carries TRBV6-5 and TRBJ2-3; D might be TRBD2 (5 bases). This CDR3 has 11 amino acids. V lost 10 bases, J lost 8 bases, and 13 bases lay in between. Per the germline V gene, CDR1 is MNHEY and CDR2 is SVGAGI. The CDR3 is CATAIRGTQYF. CDR3 coding DNA: TGTGCCACCGCTATTCGGGGTACGCAGTATTTT.

This chain uses TRBV20-1 with TRBJ2-5; D unclear. V was shortened by 3 bases and J by 4 bases, with 3 bases between the two germline ends. Per the germline V gene, CDR1 is DFQATT and CDR2 is SNEGSKA (reference sequence). This CDR3 region has 10 residues. DNA of the CDR3: TGCAGTGCTAGGAGAGAGACCCAGTACTTC. Translating it yields CSARRETQYF.

V gene TRBV20-1 combines with J gene TRBJ1-5; no reliable D call. Trimming stripped 3 bases from V and 7 bases from J, with 10 bases between. Germline loops: CDR1 DFQATT, CDR2 SNEGSKA (reference sequence). This CDR3 has 12 residues. This CDR3 is CSASSLGQPQHF. In DNA form, the CDR3 reads TGCAGTGCTAGTAGTCTGGGGCAGCCCCAGCATTTT.

The chain links TRBV25-1 to TRBJ1-2; the D is unclear. V was pared by 5 bases and J by 2 bases, with 12 bases between. CDR3 length: 14 amino acids. The germline V gene has CDR1 MGHDK and CDR2 SYGVNS. The CDR3 DNA reads as TGTGCCAGCAGTTTCGTCGGACTAAACTATGGCTACACCTTC. Translated, it gives CASSFVGLNYGYTF.

In this sample, this clone turned up a few times. CDR3 protein: CATSRDPAGGVFF. CDR3 nucleotide sequence: TGTGCCACCAGCAGAGATCCGGCGGGAGGGGTGTTCTTC. V and J are TRBV15 and TRBJ2-1; TRBD2 matches 9 bases. The ends lost 0 bases at V and 15 bases at J; junction bases unmatched: 6. The CDR3 length is 13 residues. Germline V lookup: CDR1 LNHNV, CDR2 YYDKDF (reference sequence).

J is TRBJ2-5 and V is TRBV5-4; D is uncertain. CDR1 is SGHNT, CDR2 YYREEE, per germline (reference sequence). This CDR3 comprises 11 residues. Trimming shortened V by 2 bases and J by 1 base, and 0 bases separated the two germline ends. The CDR3 loop is CASSFQETQYF. The CDR3, as DNA: TGTGCCAGCAGCTTCCAAGAGACCCAGTACTTC.

This chain uses TRBV7-3 with TRBJ2-1, with 8 bases matching TRBD2. V trimming: 5 bases; J trimming: 4 bases; junction bases outside the gene matches: 7. Germline CDR1 is SGHTA and CDR2 is FQGTGA. The CDR3 spans 15 residues. This chain's CDR3 is CASSPTSGSYNEQFF. CDR3 in DNA: TGTGCCAGCAGCCCTACTAGCGGCTCATACAATGAGCAGTTCTTC.

This clone was seen only once. The V call is TRBV5-4, the J call TRBJ2-5; D tentatively reads TRBD1 or TRBD2 (6 bases each). CDR1 and CDR2 from the germline V gene are SGHNT and YYREEE (reference sequence). Trimming left V 1 base short and J 5 bases short, with 12 bases between. CDR3 size: 14 residues. CDR3 DNA sequence: TGTGCCAGCAGCTTGTACGGGGGCGCGGAGACCCAGTACTTC. Encoded protein: CASSLYGGAETQYF.

The gene calls are TRBV6-2 or TRBV6-3 and TRBJ2-3; D gene uncertain. There are 13 residues in the CDR3. Between the trimmed V and J ends, which lost 6 bases and 1 base, there was a span of 8 bases. Germline-derived CDR1 and CDR2 are MNHEY and SVGEGT. CDR3 protein: CASSSLGTDTQYF. CDR3 coding DNA: TGTGCCAGCAGCAGCTTGGGCACAGATACGCAGTATTTT.

The J gene is TRBJ2-7, the V gene TRBV9; TRBD1 matches at 11 bases. Trimming cost V 4 bases and J 2 bases; bases outside gene matches: 2. This CDR3 is built from 14 residues. Germline loops: CDR1 SGDLS, CDR2 YYNGEE. CDR3 in DNA: TGTGCCAGCAGCAAGGGACAGGGGGCCTACGAGCAGTACTTC. Protein sequence: CASSKGQGAYEQYF.

This chain connects TRBV21-1 to TRBJ2-3; the table calls TRBD1, which could not be checked here. TRBV21-1 is termed a pseudogene. CDR3 size: 17 residues. This CDR3 reads CASSNPPRGQCTDTQYF. DNA for the CDR3: TGTGCCAGCAGCAATCCCCCCAGGGGGCAATGTACAGATACGCAGTATTTT.

The V call is TRBV10-1, the J call TRBJ2-7; the D gene could be TRBD1 or TRBD2 (5 bases each). V lost 5 bases, J lost 6 bases, and 17 bases lay in between. The CDR3 is made up of 14 amino acids. The germline V gene has CDR1 WNHNN and CDR2 SYGVQD (reference sequence). The CDR3 DNA follows: TGCGCCAGCAGTTTGGCAGGGACCTTAAGCGAGCAGTACTTC. This codes for CASSLAGTLSEQYF.

This sequence joins TRBV27 and TRBJ1-1, with TRBD1 identical over 7 bases. This CDR3 contains 13 residues. CDR1 is MNHEY and CDR2 is SMNVEV in the germline V gene (reference sequence). J lost 1 base, V lost 8 bases, and 4 bases had no gene match. The CDR3 DNA reads as TGTGCCAGCCAGGGACAGCCGAACACTGAAGCTTTCTTT. It is translated as CASQGQPNTEAFF.

This chain links TRBV25-1 with TRBJ2-5; D gene uncertain. There are 13 residues in the CDR3. Germline CDR1 reads MGHDK; CDR2 reads SYGVNS. Trimming shortened V by 4 bases and J by 4 bases, and 10 bases separated the two germline ends. The CDR3 nucleotides read TGTGCCAGCAGTGTTGGGATGGGAGAGACCCAGTACTTC. Translation: CASSVGMGETQYF.

This rearrangement joins TRBV30 to TRBJ1-6; TRBD1 is a possible D gene (6 bases). V was cut by 4 bases and J by 10 bases, with 14 bases left in between. CDR1 is GTSNPN and CDR2 is SVGIG in the germline V gene (reference sequence). The CDR3 covers 13 residues. Here the CDR3 DNA reads TGTGCCTGGACGCAGGGGTCAAACTCACCCCTCCACTTT. It encodes CAWTQGSNSPLHF. Supplemented by reference TRBV30 and TRBJ1-6, the full variable domain reads SQTIHQWPATLVQPVGSPLSLECTVEGTSNPNLYWYRQAAGRGLQLLFYSVGIGQISSEVPQNLSASRPQDRQFILSSKKLLLSDSGFYLCAWTQGSNSPLHFGNGTRLTVT.

This clone showed up just once. This rearrangement joins TRBV4-3 to TRBJ2-5; tentative D call: TRBD2 (5 bases). Trimming stripped 0 bases from V and 7 bases from J, with 12 bases between. Germline values: CDR1 LGHNA, CDR2 YSLEER. There are 14 residues in the CDR3. The CDR3 spells CASSQERGRGTQYF. The CDR3 DNA reads TGCGCCAGCAGCCAAGAACGCGGTCGGGGGACCCAGTACTTC.

The chain employs TRBV28 and TRBJ2-1; D not certain. V lost 5 bases and J lost 0, with 8 bases in between. The CDR3 is 14 residues long. Per germline, CDR1 MDHEN and CDR2 SYDVKM. The CDR3 loop reads CASSTPSSYNEQFF. CDR3 DNA: TGTGCCAGCAGTACACCGAGCTCCTACAATGAGCAGTTCTTC.

The chain recombines TRBV4-3 with TRBJ2-1; a possible D gene is TRBD2 (6 bases). Trimming left V 2 bases short and J 6 bases short, with 14 bases between. The CDR3 has 15 residues. Germline loops: CDR1 LGHNA, CDR2 YSLEER. The CDR3 DNA follows: TGCGCCAGCAGCCAATTCGTATACGGGAGCAATGAGCAGTTCTTC. This sequence encodes CASSQFVYGSNEQFF.

The chain carries TRBV10-1 and TRBJ2-1; possibly TRBD1 or TRBD2 for D (5 bases each). The germline CDR1 and CDR2 sequences are WNHNN and SYGVQD (reference sequence). The ends were cut back, 6 bases at V and 4 bases at J, with 34 bases in the middle. This CDR3 has 21 amino acids. The CDR3, as DNA: TGCGCCAGCAGGAGTCCCCCCGGGACCCAGTGTCTTGGGGAAGGGTACAATGAGCAGTTCTTC. It translates to CASRSPPGTQCLGEGYNEQFF.

This chain joins TRBV27 and TRBJ2-2; D possibly uses TRBD1 or TRBD2 (7 bases each). Trimming cost V 2 bases and J 7 bases, with 20 bases left between them. CDR1 and CDR2 from the germline V gene are MNHEY and SMNVEV (reference sequence). This CDR3 comprises 17 residues. Written as DNA, the CDR3 is TGTGCCAGCAGTTTAGAGGTATGGGGAGGGGGCATCGGGGAGCTGTTTTTT. Translation gives CASSLEVWGGGIGELFF.

This chain joins TRBV2 and TRBJ2-3; 9 bases line up with TRBD2. Germline V gives CDR1 SNHLY, CDR2 FYNNEI. V lost 1 base, J lost 1 base, and 0 bases stayed unmatched. The CDR3 extends over 15 amino acids. CDR3 sequence reads: CASSEGLAGTDTQYF. The CDR3 region has the DNA TGTGCCAGCAGTGAAGGACTAGCGGGCACAGATACGCAGTATTTT.

This chain uses TRBV24-1 with TRBJ2-1; no definite D call. Germline V CDR1 and CDR2: KGHDR, SFDVKD. Deletions cut 1 base from V and 10 bases from J, with 4 bases between. This CDR3 region has 11 residues. The CDR3 spells CATSDFLEQFF. Here the CDR3 DNA reads TGTGCCACCAGTGATTTTCTAGAGCAGTTCTTC.

The chain has TRBV6-5 and TRBJ2-1; D is ambiguous. The ends were cut back, 0 bases at V and 6 bases at J, with 6 bases in the middle. CDR3 length: 13 residues. Germline V lookup: CDR1 MNHEY, CDR2 SVGAGI. The CDR3 DNA sequence: TGTGCCAGCAGTTACTCCCGGTCCAATGAGCAGTTCTTC. Translating it yields CASSYSRSNEQFF.

This clone occurred once. The chain couples TRBV7-8 to TRBJ2-3; 9 nucleotides align to TRBD1. CDR1 is SGHVS and CDR2 is FQNEAQ in the germline V gene. The CDR3 totals 15 residues. The J segment lost 4 bases and the V segment lost 5 bases, leaving 7 bases of the junction unmatched. CDR3 sequence reads: CASSPRDRVADTQYF. CDR3 nucleotides: TGTGCCAGCAGCCCGAGGGACAGGGTAGCAGATACGCAGTATTTT. Based on the CDR3 plus reference TRBV7-8 and TRBJ2-3, the full variable domain is GAGVSQSPRYKVAKRGQDVALRCDPISGHVSLFWYQQALGQGPEFLTYFQNEAQLDKSGLPSDRFFAERPEGSVSTLKIQRTQQEDSAVYLCASSPRDRVADTQYFGPGTRLTVL.

The gene calls are TRBV12-3 or TRBV12-4 and TRBJ1-1; the D gene is possibly TRBD1 (6 bases). The length of the CDR3 is 13 residues. V gave up 5 bases and J gave up 0 bases, with 7 bases separating them. The CDR3, as DNA: TGTGCCAGCAGTGGACAGCTGAACACTGAAGCTTTCTTT. Protein product: CASSGQLNTEAFF.

This clone was picked up one time. The chain uses TRBV24-1 and TRBJ2-7; TRBD1 matches at 8 bases. From germline, CDR1 is KGHDR and CDR2 SFDVKD. The CDR3 is made up of 13 amino acids. V lost 9 bases to trimming and J lost 0 bases; unmatched junction nucleotides: 3. The CDR3 sequence: CATEDRDSYEQYF. The CDR3 DNA is TGTGCCACCGAGGACAGGGACTCCTACGAGCAGTACTTC.

The chain recombines TRBV18 with TRBJ2-7; TRBD1 aligns across 7 bases. The CDR3 runs 15 residues. V lost 2 bases and J lost 0; bases outside the gene matches: 4. Per germline, CDR1 KGHSH and CDR2 LQKENI. The CDR3 nucleotides are TGTGCCAGCTCACCAGCGGACAGGAGCTCCTACGAGCAGTACTTC. Protein product: CASSPADRSSYEQYF.

The chain joins TRBV5-1 to TRBJ1-1; TRBD1 matches at 8 bases. In germline, CDR1 is SGHRS, CDR2 YFSETQ. V gave up 3 bases and J gave up 2 bases; unmatched junction bases: 3. The CDR3 runs 14 residues. The CDR3 DNA is TGCGCCAGCAGCTGGACAGGGATTAACACTGAAGCTTTCTTT. This translates into CASSWTGINTEAFF.